One sample yielded the 26 T cell receptor beta chains listed below, sequenced in a study of stem cell transplantation in POMP-related autoinflammatory disease. Measured with immunoSEQ multiplex PCR; TCRdb has only the in-frame clones, and not every one. The table lists some 29,000 clones, 88% of them singletons. The material sequenced was CD4+ T cells from PBMCs, taken before stem cell transplantation. Every receptor here comes from a human donor with POMP-related autoinflammation and immune dysregulation (PRAID).

On this clone itself: The junction and the germline gene differ at one end; a read error may be behind it. The V and J genes are TRBV7-9 and TRBJ2-7; D ambiguous. This CDR3 spans 14 amino acids. In germline, CDR1 is SEHNR, CDR2 FQNEAQ (reference sequence). Here the CDR3 reads CASSLEGGLYQQYF. The CDR3 DNA is TGTGCCAGCAGCTTAGAAGGTGGCCTCTACCAGCAGTACTTC.

The chain couples TRBV2 to TRBJ2-7; 9 positions match TRBD2. The CDR3 totals 14 residues. V trimming: 7 bases; J trimming: 0 bases; junction bases outside the gene matches: 4. Germline values: CDR1 SNHLY, CDR2 FYNNEI. CDR3 residues: CASTSSGSSYEQYF. The CDR3 nucleotides are TGTGCCAGCACGAGTAGCGGGAGCTCCTACGAGCAGTACTTC.

The rearrangement joins TRBV7-3 to TRBJ2-7; 12 nucleotides line up with TRBD2. After removal of 1 base from V and 1 base from J, the junction contained 8 bases not matched to a gene. CDR3 length equals 18 residues. Germline CDR1 reads SGHTA; CDR2 reads FQGTGA. The CDR3 region is CASSLRGGTSGRSYEQYF. DNA of the CDR3: TGTGCCAGCAGCTTAAGAGGGGGCACTAGCGGGAGGTCCTACGAGCAGTACTTC.

The rearrangement links TRBV7-9 to TRBJ2-7; no firm D call. The CDR3 covers 14 residues. CDR1 SEHNR and CDR2 FQNEAQ come from the germline V gene (reference sequence). V dropped 0 bases and J dropped 3 bases, with 9 bases sitting between them. In nucleotides, the CDR3 is TGTGCCAGCAGCTTAGCGGCAGGCTTCTACGAGCAGTACTTC. This gives the protein CASSLAAGFYEQYF.

The J gene is TRBJ1-2, the V gene TRBV6-5, with TRBD1 matching over 7 bases. V shed 5 bases, J shed 5 bases, and the junction held 8 bases outside the gene matches. This CDR3 spans 14 amino acids. Germline V gene data show CDR1 as MNHEY and CDR2 as SVGAGI. CDR3 DNA sequence: TGTGCCAGCAGTCCACAGGGGTTAGGGTATGGCTACACCTTC. Its translation: CASSPQGLGYGYTF.

The chain has TRBV2 and TRBJ1-1, with D uncertain. CDR3 length equals 13 residues. V lost 5 bases to trimming and J lost 0 bases, with 7 bases between them. The germline CDR1 and CDR2 sequences are SNHLY and FYNNEI. In nucleotides, the CDR3 is TGTGCCAGCAGTCCTATCATGAACACTGAAGCTTTCTTT. As protein: CASSPIMNTEAFF.

V gene TRBV20-1 combines with J gene TRBJ2-1; the D is unclear. V was pared by 5 bases and J by 4 bases, with 6 bases between. The CDR3 extends over 11 amino acids. CDR1 and CDR2 (germline): DFQATT, SNEGSKA (reference sequence). The DNA of the CDR3 is TGCAGTGCTCGCGGTTACAATGAGCAGTTCTTC. It yields the protein CSARGYNEQFF.

The gene calls are TRBV5-1 and TRBJ1-2, with 9 nucleotides matching TRBD1. Germline V lookup: CDR1 SGHRS, CDR2 YFSETQ. The CDR3 extends over 13 amino acids. The V gene end was trimmed by 4 bases and the J gene end by 8 bases; junction bases not matched to a gene: 6. CDR3: CASSLRTGDGYTF. CDR3 nucleotide sequence: TGCGCCAGCAGCCTCCGGACAGGGGACGGCTACACCTTC.

The gene calls are TRBV2 and TRBJ2-1; 13 nucleotides match TRBD2. The ends lost 6 bases at V and 7 bases at J; junction bases unmatched: 9. The CDR3 consists of 16 residues. CDR1 is SNHLY, CDR2 FYNNEI, per germline. The CDR3 nucleotides read TGTGCCAGCAGCGACCCGACTAGCGGGGGGAAAAATGAGCAGTTCTTC. Amino acids: CASSDPTSGGKNEQFF.

This rearrangement joins TRBV29-1 to TRBJ2-5, with 8 bases lining up with TRBD1. Trimming at V came to 7 bases and at J to 1 base, leaving 2 bases not matched to a gene. Germline V gene lookup returns CDR1 SQVTM and CDR2 ANQGSEA. This CDR3 is 12 amino acids long. CDR3 residues: CSGGQAQETQYF. DNA of the CDR3: TGCAGCGGGGGACAGGCCCAAGAGACCCAGTACTTC.

This clone occurred a few times. The chain joins TRBV7-9 to TRBJ1-6; possibly TRBD1 for D (6 bases). Germline V gives CDR1 SEHNR, CDR2 FQNEAQ (reference sequence). The CDR3 is 16 amino acids. Trimming took off 2 bases at V and 0 bases at J, with 8 bases between the two ends. The CDR3: CASSLQGNSYNSPLHF. The CDR3 DNA reads as TGTGCCAGCAGCTTACAGGGGAACTCCTATAATTCACCCCTCCACTTT.

This chain links TRBV7-9 with TRBJ2-7, with 10 bases aligning to TRBD2. CDR1 SEHNR and CDR2 FQNEAQ come from the germline V gene (reference sequence). This CDR3 has 17 amino acids. The V segment lost 5 bases and the J segment 3 bases; nucleotides outside the gene matches: 13. CDR3 DNA: TGTGCCAGCAGCGCCACAGTAGGGGCTAGCGGGAGCTACGAGCAGTACTTC. Residues: CASSATVGASGSYEQYF.

The gene calls are TRBV5-1 and TRBJ2-3; 8 bases are shared with TRBD2. Trimming removed 4 bases from V and 4 bases from J; junction bases left unmatched: 8. The CDR3 spans 15 residues. Germline loops: CDR1 SGHRS, CDR2 YFSETQ. The CDR3 DNA reads TGCGCCAGCAGCGATACAAGCGGGAGAGCAGATACGCAGTATTTT. This encodes CASSDTSGRADTQYF.

The chain couples TRBV6-5 to TRBJ2-3; TRBD1 is a possible D gene (5 bases). The germline CDR1 and CDR2 sequences are MNHEY and SVGAGI. The CDR3 extends over 13 amino acids. Deletions cut 5 bases from V and 4 bases from J, with 10 bases between. CDR3 loop: CASSRVRADTQYF. DNA of the CDR3: TGTGCCAGCAGTCGGGTCAGGGCAGATACGCAGTATTTT.

V is TRBV18 and J is TRBJ1-1; weak D call: TRBD1 (6 bases). Germline V lookup: CDR1 KGHSH, CDR2 LQKENI. Trimming stripped 3 bases from V and 4 bases from J, with 12 bases between. The CDR3 is made up of 14 amino acids. CDR3 in DNA: TGTGCCAGCTCACCCTCAGGGGAGTTCACTGAAGCTTTCTTT. Its translation: CASSPSGEFTEAFF.

On this clone: The same CDR3 is also encoded by other DNA sequences in this sample. This sequence joins TRBV6-5 and TRBJ1-2, with D perhaps TRBD1 (6 bases). Germline-derived CDR1 and CDR2 are MNHEY and SVGAGI. The CDR3 contains 14 residues. V lost 2 bases and J lost 4, with 11 bases in between. CDR3 residues: CASSYGGGRYGYTF. The CDR3 DNA reads as TGTGCCAGCAGTTACGGGGGGGGGCGCTATGGCTACACCTTC.

This clone occurred once. The chain joins TRBV7-6 to TRBJ1-2; 11 bases are shared with TRBD1. V was pared by 5 bases and J by 8 bases, with 4 bases of the junction left unmatched. The CDR3 is 13 residues long. The V gene's germline CDR1 is SGHVS and CDR2 FNYEAQ. CDR3 DNA sequence: TGTGCCAGCAGCACGCGGACAGGGGGCGGCTACACCTTC. It encodes CASSTRTGGGYTF.

The chain uses TRBV18 and TRBJ2-1; D unclear. This CDR3 has 12 amino acids. V lost 2 bases and J 6 bases, leaving 5 bases between the germline ends. Germline lookup yields CDR1 KGHSH and CDR2 LQKENI. The CDR3 DNA reads TGTGCCAGCTCACCAGACGTCAATGAGCAGTTCTTC. Its translation: CASSPDVNEQFF.

The chain is built from TRBV2 and TRBJ1-1, with D possibly being TRBD1 (5 bases). CDR1 and CDR2 (germline): SNHLY, FYNNEI. CDR3 length: 14 residues. The germline V and J ends were trimmed by 6 bases and 8 bases, with 19 bases remaining between them. The CDR3 DNA is TGTGCCAGCAGGCCCGACAGCCTATTGACAGAAGCTTTCTTT. It specifies CASRPDSLLTEAFF.

This clone was observed a handful of times. J is TRBJ2-7 and V is TRBV19, with 8 bases that match TRBD1. The CDR3 runs 13 residues. CDR1 is LNHDA and CDR2 is SQIVND in the germline V gene (reference sequence). The V and J ends lost 6 bases and 3 bases, in that order; junction bases with no gene match: 4. The chain's CDR3 is CASSFDRGYEQYF. DNA for the CDR3: TGTGCCAGTAGCTTCGACAGGGGCTACGAGCAGTACTTC.

The rearrangement links TRBV19 to TRBJ1-1; tentatively, D is TRBD1 (5 bases). Germline lookup yields CDR1 LNHDA and CDR2 SQIVND (reference sequence). CDR3 size: 16 residues. Trimming took off 3 bases at V and 3 bases at J, with 17 bases between the two ends. CDR3 nucleotide sequence: TGTGCCAGTAGTATTAGGGCAGGGAAGAGTGACACTGAAGCTTTCTTT. Protein: CASSIRAGKSDTEAFF.

CDR3 coding DNA: TGCGCCAGCAGCTTTCAGGGGGCCCAAGAGACCCAGTACTTC. Its protein is CASSFQGAQETQYF. The V gene is TRBV5-1, the J gene TRBJ2-5; 8 nucleotides align to TRBD1. CDR3 length equals 14 residues. Trimming took 2 bases from V and 1 from J; bases not matched to a gene: 1. Germline-derived CDR1 and CDR2 are SGHRS and YFSETQ.

V usage is TRBV6-1 and J usage is TRBJ2-7; 9 bases line up with TRBD1. J was trimmed by 5 bases and V by 7 bases; bases with no gene match: 6. The V gene's germline CDR1 is MNHNS and CDR2 SASEGT. The CDR3 contains 13 residues. For the CDR3, the DNA is TGTGCCAGCACCGGGACAGGGACTCACGAGCAGTACTTC. It codes for CASTGTGTHEQYF.

The chain employs TRBV6-6 and TRBJ1-3; D might be TRBD1 (6 bases). From germline, CDR1 is MNHNY and CDR2 SVGAGI (reference sequence). V lost 4 bases and J lost 3, with 10 bases in between. The CDR3 totals 14 residues. CDR3 region: CASSWGGVGNTIYF. CDR3 in DNA: TGTGCCAGCAGTTGGGGGGGCGTTGGAAACACCATATATTTT.

The V call is TRBV6-1, the J call TRBJ1-3; 8 nucleotides line up with TRBD1. V was pared by 1 base and J by 4 bases, with 3 bases of the junction left unmatched. Germline V CDR1 and CDR2: MNHNS, SASEGT. This CDR3 is 15 amino acids long. CDR3 amino acids: CASSEVRGPGNTIYF. The CDR3, as DNA: TGTGCCAGCAGTGAAGTCAGGGGGCCAGGAAACACCATATATTTT.

V and J are TRBV4-1 and TRBJ2-3; D is ambiguous. V dropped 1 base and J dropped 2 bases, with 7 bases sitting between them. Per the germline V gene, CDR1 is MGHRA and CDR2 is YSYEKL. This CDR3 has 14 amino acids. The CDR3 reads CASSQGDITDTQYF. CDR3 DNA: TGCGCCAGCAGCCAAGGGGATATCACAGATACGCAGTATTTT.